The rows below give T cell receptor beta chains drawn from one sample of a study of cytomegalovirus exposure and HLA in healthy donors. Data came from immunoSEQ multiplex PCR; TCRdb stores just in-frame clones and leaves some out. The sample yields around 240,000 clones, nearly 90% seen once. Sequences were obtained from PBMCs. The receptor source for this set is a woman between 18 and 29 years old in good health and CMV-seronegative. CDR3s include the opening cysteine and the closing phenylalanine or tryptophan. A D gene is named only where the DNA matches it firmly. Size is omitted from some rows. Given values are once, few, many or a class for expanded clones.

abundance	v_gene	j_gene	len	d_gene	CDR3aa	CDR3nt
-	TRBV29-1	TRBJ2-5	14	TRBD2	CSAFSGGPQETQYF	TGCAGCGCCTTTAGCGGGGGCCCCCAAGAGACCCAGTACTTC
-	TRBV19	TRBJ2-7	15	-	CASSGPGGVNYEQYF	TGTGCCAGTAGTGGACCGGGGGGCGTCAATTACGAGCAGTACTTC
-	TRBV11-2	TRBJ1-1	16	TRBD1	CASSFRRDRVFVEAFF	TGTGCCAGCAGCTTCCGCCGGGACAGGGTTTTTGTAGAGGCTTTCTTT
-	TRBV2	TRBJ2-3	15	TRBD2	CASSLSGGAGDTQYF	TGTGCCAGCAGCCTAAGCGGGGGGGCCGGAGATACGCAGTATTTT
-	TRBV7-9	TRBJ1-1	15	-	CASSPKWGRGTEAFF	TGTGCCAGCAGCCCAAAGTGGGGGCGCGGCACTGAAGCTTTCTTT
-	TRBV18	TRBJ2-3	13	TRBD1	CASSPTGPDTQYF	TGTGCCAGCTCACCGACAGGGCCAGATACGCAGTATTTT
-	TRBV11-2	TRBJ1-5	16	TRBD1	CASSDATGGAYQPQHF	TGTGCCAGCAGCGACGCCACAGGGGGCGCCTATCAGCCCCAGCATTTT
-	TRBV4-1	TRBJ2-4	18	TRBD2	CASSQHTSGGATGNIQYF	TGCGCCAGCAGCCAACATACTAGCGGGGGGGCGACCGGGAACATTCAGTACTTC
-	TRBV7-7	TRBJ2-2	18	TRBD1	CASSLASPGTGGTGELFF	TGTGCCAGCAGCTTAGCTTCCCCCGGGACAGGGGGCACCGGGGAGCTGTTTTTT
-	TRBV5-4	TRBJ2-1	13	TRBD2	CASSLVTGGEQFF	TGTGCCAGCAGCTTGGTGACGGGGGGTGAGCAGTTCTTC
-	TRBV28	TRBJ1-1	13	-	CASIRELNTEAFF	TGTGCCAGTATCCGGGAGTTGAACACTGAAGCTTTCTTT
-	TRBV19	TRBJ1-2	12	TRBD1	CAVQGQGEGYTF	TGTGCCGTCCAGGGACAGGGGGAAGGCTACACCTTC
once	TRBV7-9	TRBJ2-7	15	TRBD1	CASSSTGTGVDEQYF	TGTGCCAGCAGCTCCACCGGGACAGGGGTGGACGAGCAGTACTTC
-	TRBV9	TRBJ2-2	17	-	CASSVVEVGYYTGELFF	TGTGCCAGCAGCGTAGTTGAGGTCGGCTATTACACCGGGGAGCTGTTTTTT
-	TRBV2	TRBJ2-3	13	TRBD1	CASRTGQSDTQYF	TGTGCCAGCAGGACGGGACAGTCGGATACGCAGTATTTT
once	TRBV4-2	TRBJ2-2	21	TRBD1	CASSLITGGQGLSINTGELFF	TGTGCCAGCAGCCTTATAACAGGGGGGCAGGGGCTGTCAATCAACACCGGGGAGCTGTTTTTT
-	TRBV6-5	TRBJ2-7	11	-	CASRDYYEQYF	TGTGCCAGCAGGGACTACTACGAGCAGTACTTC
-	TRBV2	TRBJ2-4	15	TRBD1	CASTRDRGRENIQYF	TGTGCCAGCACCCGGGACAGGGGGCGGGAAAACATTCAGTACTTC
-	TRBV6-5	TRBJ2-3	15	-	CASSYLRGSTDTQYF	TGTGCCAGCAGTTACCTCAGGGGTAGCACAGATACGCAGTATTTT
-	TRBV9	TRBJ2-1	15	TRBD1	CASSAQGADYNEQFF	TGTGCCAGCAGCGCTCAGGGGGCAGACTACAATGAGCAGTTCTTC
-	TRBV7-9	TRBJ1-2	14	TRBD1	CASSPDRGDYGYTF	TGTGCCAGCAGCCCCGACAGGGGTGACTATGGCTACACCTTC
-	TRBV30	TRBJ1-2	11	-	CAWSVLRGYTF	TGTGCCTGGAGTGTACTCCGGGGCTACACCTTC
-	TRBV7-8	TRBJ1-5	18	TRBD1	CASSLRTGGGYSNQPQHF	TGTGCCAGCAGCTTACGGACAGGGGGAGGTTATAGCAATCAGCCCCAGCATTTT
-	TRBV5-1	TRBJ1-3	16	-	CASSLVHGSSGNTIYF	TGCGCCAGCAGCTTGGTACACGGTAGCTCCGGAAACACCATATATTTT
-	TRBV5-4	TRBJ1-2	13	-	CASSLTESHGYTF	TGTGCCAGCAGCCTGACAGAGTCTCATGGCTACACCTTC
-	TRBV11-2	TRBJ2-1	13	-	CASSYPGYNEQFF	TGTGCCAGCAGCTACCCGGGGTACAATGAGCAGTTCTTC
-	TRBV12-2	TRBJ2-1	16	-	CASRFVGGGAYNEQFF	-
-	TRBV27	TRBJ1-2	16	TRBD1	CASSPQGAPGHEGYTF	TGTGCCAGCAGTCCCCAGGGGGCGCCTGGTCACGAAGGCTACACCTTC
-	TRBV4-1	TRBJ2-7	18	TRBD2	CASSQEALAGLSSYEQYF	TGCGCCAGCAGCCAAGAGGCGCTAGCGGGCCTAAGCTCCTACGAGCAGTACTTC
-	TRBV6-5	TRBJ1-1	13	-	CASSNTGTTEAFF	TGTGCCAGCAGCAACACAGGGACCACTGAAGCTTTCTTT
-	TRBV6-1	TRBJ2-1	13	-	CASTKTVIHEQFF	TGTGCCAGCACAAAGACAGTAATTCATGAGCAGTTCTTC
-	TRBV27	TRBJ2-1	15	TRBD1	CASSPGDRVKNEQFF	TGTGCCAGCAGTCCGGGGGACAGGGTGAAGAATGAGCAGTTCTTC
-	TRBV6-1	TRBJ1-2	14	TRBD1	CASSERQGNYGYTF	TGTGCCAGCAGTGAAAGACAGGGGAACTATGGCTACACCTTC
-	TRBV11-2	TRBJ2-7	17	TRBD2	CASSLDLTSGGTYEQYF	TGTGCCAGCAGCTTAGATCTGACTAGCGGGGGTACCTACGAGCAGTACTTC
-	TRBV28	TRBJ2-2	17	TRBD2	CASSFPGTSVDTGELFF	TGTGCCAGCAGTTTCCCCGGGACTAGCGTTGACACCGGGGAGCTGTTTTTT
-	TRBV7-2	TRBJ2-7	15	-	CASSLAGTYSYEQYF	TGTGCCAGCAGCTTAGCCGGGACATACTCCTACGAGCAGTACTTC
once	TRBV18	TRBJ1-5	15	-	CASSPAQAYNQPQHF	TGTGCCAGCTCACCGGCCCAGGCTTACAATCAGCCCCAGCATTTT
-	TRBV10-2	TRBJ2-1	16	-	CASSEFVASPYNEQFF	TGCGCCAGCAGTGAGTTCGTAGCGTCTCCCTACAATGAGCAGTTCTTC
-	TRBV5-1	TRBJ1-6	17	-	CASSFTAQEGENSPLHF	TGCGCCAGCAGCTTTACAGCGCAAGAGGGGGAAAATTCACCCCTCCACTTT
-	TRBV28	TRBJ1-2	13	-	CASSRGPAYGYTF	TGTGCCAGCAGTCGTGGGCCTGCCTATGGCTACACCTTC
-	TRBV7-2	TRBJ2-3	18	-	CASSLVPTGGETTDTQYF	TGTGCCAGCAGCTTAGTCCCCACGGGCGGGGAGACCACAGATACGCAGTATTTT
-	TRBV9	TRBJ2-5	19	TRBD2	CASSVGGLGAGAPQETQYF	TGTGCCAGCAGCGTAGGAGGTTTGGGAGCGGGGGCCCCACAAGAGACCCAGTACTTC
-	TRBV9	TRBJ2-2	16	TRBD1	CASSSPGGVNTGELFF	TGTGCCAGCAGCTCGCCAGGGGGTGTAAACACCGGGGAGCTGTTTTTT
-	TRBV20-1	TRBJ1-1	11	-	CSAAKTPEAFF	TGCAGTGCCGCCAAGACACCTGAAGCTTTCTTT
-	TRBV2	TRBJ2-7	13	-	CASEFDRLYEQYF	TGTGCCAGTGAATTTGACAGGCTTTACGAGCAGTACTTC
-	TRBV18	TRBJ2-1	15	TRBD1	CASAGQGAVYNEQFF	TGTGCCAGCGCCGGACAGGGGGCTGTCTACAATGAGCAGTTCTTC
-	TRBV6-6	TRBJ1-2	15	-	CASSYSEGEGYGYTF	TGTGCCAGCAGTTACTCGGAGGGGGAGGGTTATGGCTACACCTTC
-	TRBV6-5	TRBJ2-7	16	TRBD1	CASSYGPGQGAYEQYF	TGTGCCAGCAGTTATGGGCCGGGACAGGGGGCCTACGAGCAGTACTTC
-	TRBV11-2	TRBJ2-3	14	TRBD2	CASSRTSSPRVEYF	TGTGCCAGCAGCCGGACTAGCAGCCCCCGGGTGGAGTATTTT
-	TRBV19	TRBJ2-7	14	TRBD1	CASSSRQGYYEQYF	TGTGCCAGTAGTTCCCGACAGGGCTACTACGAGCAGTACTTC